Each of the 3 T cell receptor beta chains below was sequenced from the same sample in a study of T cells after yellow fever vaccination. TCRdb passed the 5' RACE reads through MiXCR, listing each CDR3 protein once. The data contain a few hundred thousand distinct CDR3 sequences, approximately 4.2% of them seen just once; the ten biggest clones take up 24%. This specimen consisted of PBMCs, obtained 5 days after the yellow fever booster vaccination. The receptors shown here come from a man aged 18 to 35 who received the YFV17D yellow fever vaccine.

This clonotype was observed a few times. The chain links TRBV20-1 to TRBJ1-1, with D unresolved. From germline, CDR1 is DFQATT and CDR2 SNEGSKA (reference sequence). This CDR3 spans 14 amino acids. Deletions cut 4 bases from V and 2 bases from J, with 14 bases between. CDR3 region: CSATRGNPNTEAFF. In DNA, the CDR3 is TGCAGTGCTACCCGCGGGAACCCTAACACTGAAGCTTTCTTT.

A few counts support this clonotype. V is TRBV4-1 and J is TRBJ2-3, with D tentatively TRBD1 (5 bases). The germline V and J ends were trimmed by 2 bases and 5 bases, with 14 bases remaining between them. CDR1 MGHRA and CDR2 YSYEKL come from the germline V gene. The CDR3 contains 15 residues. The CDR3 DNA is TGCGCCAGCAGCCAAATCTGGGGCGAAGTAGATACGCAGTATTTT. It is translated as CASSQIWGEVDTQYF.

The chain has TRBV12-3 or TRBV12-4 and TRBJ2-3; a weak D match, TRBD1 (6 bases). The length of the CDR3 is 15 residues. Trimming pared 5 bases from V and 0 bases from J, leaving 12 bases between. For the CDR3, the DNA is TGTGCCAGCAGTGGGACACGTGCTAGCACAGATACGCAGTATTTT. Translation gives CASSGTRASTDTQYF.